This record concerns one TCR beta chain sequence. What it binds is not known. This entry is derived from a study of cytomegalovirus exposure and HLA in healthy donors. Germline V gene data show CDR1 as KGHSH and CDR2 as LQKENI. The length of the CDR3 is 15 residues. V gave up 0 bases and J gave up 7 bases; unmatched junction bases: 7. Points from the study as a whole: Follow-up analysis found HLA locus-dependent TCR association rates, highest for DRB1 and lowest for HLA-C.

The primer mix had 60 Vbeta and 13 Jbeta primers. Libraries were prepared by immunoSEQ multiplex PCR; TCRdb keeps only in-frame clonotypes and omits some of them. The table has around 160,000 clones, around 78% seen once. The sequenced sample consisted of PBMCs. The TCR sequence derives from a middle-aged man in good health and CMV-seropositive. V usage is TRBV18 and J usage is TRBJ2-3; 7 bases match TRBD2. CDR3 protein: CASSPPGRREYTQYF. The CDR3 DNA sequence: TGTGCCAGCTCACCACCCGGGAGGCGGGAGTATACGCAGTATTTT.